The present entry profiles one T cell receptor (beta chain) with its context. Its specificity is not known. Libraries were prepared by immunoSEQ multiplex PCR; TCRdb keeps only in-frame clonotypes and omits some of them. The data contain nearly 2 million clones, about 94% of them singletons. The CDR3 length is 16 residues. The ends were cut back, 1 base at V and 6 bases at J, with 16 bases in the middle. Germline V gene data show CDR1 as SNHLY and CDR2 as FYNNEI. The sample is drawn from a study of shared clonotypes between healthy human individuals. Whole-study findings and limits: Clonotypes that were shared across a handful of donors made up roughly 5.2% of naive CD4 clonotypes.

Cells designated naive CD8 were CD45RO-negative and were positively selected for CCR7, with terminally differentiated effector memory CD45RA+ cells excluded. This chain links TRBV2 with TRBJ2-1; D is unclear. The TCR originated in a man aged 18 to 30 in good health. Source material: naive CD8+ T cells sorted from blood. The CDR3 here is CASSEESNWGFNEQFF. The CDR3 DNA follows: TGTGCCAGCAGTGAAGAGTCGAATTGGGGTTTCAATGAGCAGTTCTTC.